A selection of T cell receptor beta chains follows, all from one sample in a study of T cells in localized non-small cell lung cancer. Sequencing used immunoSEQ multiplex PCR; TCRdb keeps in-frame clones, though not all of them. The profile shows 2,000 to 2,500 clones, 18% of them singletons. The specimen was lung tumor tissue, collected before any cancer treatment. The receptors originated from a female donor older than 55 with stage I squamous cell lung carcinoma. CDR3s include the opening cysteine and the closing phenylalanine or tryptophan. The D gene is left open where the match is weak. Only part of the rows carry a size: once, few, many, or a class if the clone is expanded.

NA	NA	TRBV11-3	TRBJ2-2	TGTGCCAGCAGCCCTGGACCTGTCACCGGGGAGCTGTTTTTT	CASSPGPVTGELFF
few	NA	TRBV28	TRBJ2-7	TGTGCCAGCAGTTTATACGGGGGGCCTGTGAACGAGCAGTACTTC	CASSLYGGPVNEQYF
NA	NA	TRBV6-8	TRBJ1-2	TGTGCCAGCAGCCTGAGCGCCGACGGCCGCTATTATGGCTACACCTTC	CASSLSADGRYYGYTF
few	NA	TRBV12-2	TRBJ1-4	TGTGCGAGCGGGTACGAACGGAAAAATGAAAAACTGTTTTTT	CASGYERKNEKLFF
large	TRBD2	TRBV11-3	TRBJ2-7	TGTGCCAGCAGCAAAGGACTAGCGGGAGGGCCATCCTACGAGCAGTACTTC	CASSKGLAGGPSYEQYF
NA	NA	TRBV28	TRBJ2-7	TGTGCCAGCAGTTTAACGGGTGTCTCCTACGAGCAGTACTTC	CASSLTGVSYEQYF
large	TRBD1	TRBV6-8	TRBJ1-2	TGTGCCATCAGGGACACAGGGGGCTATAGGGGCTACACCTTC	CAIRDTGGYRGYTF
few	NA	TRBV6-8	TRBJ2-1	TGTGCCAGCAGTTCCCGGGACTCTCCACGGGAGCAGTTCTTC	CASSSRDSPREQFF
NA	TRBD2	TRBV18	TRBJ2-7	TGTGCCAGCTCACCCCGGACTAGCGAGAGCTACGAGCAGTACTTC	CASSPRTSESYEQYF
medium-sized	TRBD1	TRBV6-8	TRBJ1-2	TGTGCCAGCAGGGACGGGGGACAGGGGGTTTTAGGTGGCTACACCTTC	CASRDGGQGVLGGYTF
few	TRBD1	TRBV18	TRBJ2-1	TGTGCCAGCTCACCGCAAACAGGGGTCAATGAGCAGTTCTTC	CASSPQTGVNEQFF
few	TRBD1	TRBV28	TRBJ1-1	TGTGCCAGCAGTTTCACTACGGACAGGTTTGAGGAGGCTTTCTTT	CASSFTTDRFEEAFF
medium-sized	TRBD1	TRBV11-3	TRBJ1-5	TGTGCCAGCAGCCTTGGACAGGGCCCGAGCCAGCCCCAGCATTTT	CASSLGQGPSQPQHF
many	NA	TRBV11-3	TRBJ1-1	TGTGCCAGCAGCTTAAAGATAGGGAACCGGTTCATGAACACTGAAGCTTTCTTT	CASSLKIGNRFMNTEAFF